This T cell receptor (beta chain) is from a study of blood T cells in healthy people across ages. In the case of this clonotype: Antigen specificity is unknown.

Isolation of PBMCs gave at least 6 million cells per sample. Notes on the study in general: PBMCs went unsorted, and a conclusive naive versus antigen-experienced comparison was therefore prevented. Older age coincided with a roughly linear decline in TCR beta diversity per million T cells.

With a J-beta primer mix and a sample-barcoded 5' primer, a second PCR ran about 6 to 11 cycles. Every cDNA was tagged by a template-switch adaptor with 12 random nucleotides. Each CDR3 protein is one row after TCRdb ran MiXCR on the 5' RACE reads. The sample carries hundreds of thousands of distinct CDR3 sequences, about 30% recorded once. The CDR3 extends over 14 amino acids. The germline CDR1 and CDR2 sequences are GTSNPN and SVGIG (reference sequence). Trimming cost V 3 bases and J 0 bases, with 10 bases left between them. What was sequenced was blood. This TCR was recovered from a woman of 80 years or more in good health. The rearrangement links TRBV30 to TRBJ2-3; the D gene is possibly TRBD1 (6 bases). The CDR3 is CAWSRGSSTDTQYF. DNA of the CDR3: TGTGCCTGGAGCAGGGGTTCTAGCACAGATACGCAGTATTTT. The full variable domain, completed using reference TRBV30 and TRBJ2-3, is SQTIHQWPATLVQPVGSPLSLECTVEGTSNPNLYWYRQAAGRGLQLLFYSVGIGQISSEVPQNLSASRPQDRQFILSSKKLLLSDSGFYLCAWSRGSSTDTQYFGPGTRLTVL.